Below, 31 T cell receptor beta chains from the same sample are listed, as sequenced in a study of shared T cell receptors in the human thymus. Profiling relied on immunoSEQ multiplex PCR, and the TCRdb table lists in-frame clones only, not all of them. Seen here are 650,000 to 950,000 clones, 80% to 90% observed once, and the top ten hold 0.0095% to 0.013%. The same data also went into a second study, on human thymus T cells.

The specimen sequenced was thymocytes. All receptors derive from a girl under two years old with a congenital heart defect.

This chain connects TRBV20-1 to TRBJ1-1; 9 positions match TRBD1. The J segment lost 5 bases and the V segment lost 7 bases, leaving 2 bases of the junction unmatched. This CDR3 has 11 amino acids. CDR1 is DFQATT, CDR2 SNEGSKA, per germline (reference sequence). CDR3 sequence (DNA): TGCAGTGTCGGACAGGGGACTGAAGCTTTCTTT. Its translation is CSVGQGTEAFF.

On this clone itself: This same CDR3 is encoded by further DNA sequences in the sample. The V call is TRBV6-5, the J call TRBJ2-3; D is unresolved. The V gene lost 0 bases and the J gene lost 0 bases, with 7 bases spanning the gap. Per the germline V gene, CDR1 is MNHEY and CDR2 is SVGAGI. This CDR3 spans 15 amino acids. The CDR3 sequence: CASSYSTTSTDTQYF. Here the CDR3 DNA reads TGTGCCAGCAGTTACTCGACGACTAGCACAGATACGCAGTATTTT.

The DNA of the CDR3 is TGTGCCTGGAGTGTAGGGGACAGGGGGCCCTACGAGCAGTACTTC. Translated: CAWSVGDRGPYEQYF. The V and J genes are TRBV30 and TRBJ2-7; TRBD1 matches 12 bases. Germline V gene lookup returns CDR1 GTSNPN and CDR2 SVGIG (reference sequence). V shed 0 bases and J 2 bases; nucleotides not matched to a gene: 2. The CDR3 runs to 15 residues.

The chain links TRBV6-1 to TRBJ2-5, with D perhaps matching TRBD1 (5 bases). The end of the DNA aligns better with TRBJ2-7, so the J call may be wrong. The CDR3 length is 15 residues. Germline V gives CDR1 MNHNS, CDR2 SASEGT. CDR3 in amino acids: CASSQIPNDSYEQYF. CDR3 DNA: TGTGCCAGCAGCCAGATCCCAAATGACAGCTACGAGCAGTACTTC.

This clone was observed a handful of times. The rearrangement links TRBV13 to TRBJ1-2; D is possibly TRBD1 (6 bases). Germline CDR1 and CDR2: PRHDT and FYEKMQ (reference sequence). Trimming took off 4 bases at V and 8 bases at J, with 14 bases between the two ends. The CDR3 runs to 13 residues. In DNA form, the CDR3 reads TGTGCCAGCAGCTCGCTACAGGGTGGCGGCTACACCTTC. Translating it yields CASSSLQGGGYTF.

This chain links TRBV7-2 with TRBJ1-1, with 8 bases lining up with TRBD1. The CDR3 runs 13 residues. Trimming removed 7 bases from V and 5 bases from J; junction bases left unmatched: 6. Germline V lookup: CDR1 SGHTA, CDR2 FQGNSA. The CDR3 sequence is CASNPTGETEAFF. The CDR3 nucleotides are TGTGCCAGCAACCCGACAGGGGAAACTGAAGCTTTCTTT.

This chain links TRBV5-6 with TRBJ2-7; 7 bases fit TRBD2. Trimming took 3 bases from V and 0 from J; bases not matched to a gene: 15. The CDR3 covers 18 residues. Germline loops: CDR1 SGHDT, CDR2 YYEEEE. CDR3: CASSSLREDALSSYEQYF. CDR3 nucleotide sequence: TGTGCCAGCAGCTCCCTTCGGGAGGACGCGCTGAGCTCCTACGAGCAGTACTTC.

This sequence joins TRBV7-2 and TRBJ1-1; 10 bases are a match to TRBD1. The CDR3 covers 14 residues. Germline lookup yields CDR1 SGHTA and CDR2 FQGNSA. J was trimmed by 5 bases and V by 2 bases; bases with no gene match: 2. CDR3 loop: CASSLTDRGTEAFF. CDR3 nucleotides: TGTGCCAGCAGCTTAACGGACAGGGGGACTGAAGCTTTCTTT.

The gene calls are TRBV5-6 and TRBJ2-2, with 7 bases lining up with TRBD2. J was trimmed by 11 bases and V by 4 bases; bases with no gene match: 17. Looked up from germline, CDR1 is SGHDT and CDR2 is YYEEEE. The CDR3 runs 16 residues. This CDR3 is CASSRTSYNGHTELFF. In DNA form, the CDR3 reads TGTGCCAGCAGCAGGACTAGTTACAACGGTCACACAGAGCTGTTTTTT.

V usage is TRBV7-3 and J usage is TRBJ2-1, with 8 nucleotides matching TRBD2. This CDR3 has 16 residues. Germline V gene data show CDR1 as SGHTA and CDR2 as FQGTGA. The V segment lost 4 bases and the J segment 4 bases; nucleotides outside the gene matches: 9. The chain's CDR3 is CASSSYGGGSYNEQFF. The CDR3 coding sequence is TGTGCCAGCAGCTCCTACGGGGGGGGGTCATACAATGAGCAGTTCTTC.

The chain recombines TRBV5-4 with TRBJ1-3, with 8 positions matching TRBD1. The CDR3 runs 15 residues. Germline CDR1 reads SGHNT; CDR2 reads YYREEE (reference sequence). The V and J ends lost 4 bases and 0 bases, in that order; junction bases with no gene match: 3. CDR3 DNA: TGTGCCAGCAGCCCGGACAGGGACTCTGGAAACACCATATATTTT. Translation: CASSPDRDSGNTIYF.

This clone was recorded only once. The chain carries TRBV15 and TRBJ2-1; TRBD2 agrees at 7 bases. There are 16 residues in the CDR3. V shed 5 bases and J 4 bases; nucleotides not matched to a gene: 11. The germline V gene encodes CDR1 LNHNV and CDR2 YYDKDF (reference sequence). CDR3 sequence: CATSSRKSGAYNEQFF. As DNA, the CDR3 is TGTGCCACCAGCTCCCGAAAAAGCGGGGCGTACAATGAGCAGTTCTTC.

The CDR3 here is CSEIAGGHTDTQYF. CDR3 DNA: TGCAGCGAAATAGCGGGGGGGCACACAGATACGCAGTATTTT. The chain links TRBV29-1 to TRBJ2-3, with 11 bases identical to TRBD2. J gave up 2 bases and V 7 bases, and 5 bases lay outside the gene matches. The V gene's germline CDR1 is SQVTM and CDR2 ANQGSEA. The CDR3 loop spans 14 amino acids.

This clone has only one observation. This sequence joins TRBV6-5 and TRBJ1-4; D might be TRBD1 (5 bases). V was clipped by 8 bases and J by 4 bases, with 11 bases between them. There are 13 residues in the CDR3. Germline V gene data show CDR1 as MNHEY and CDR2 as SVGAGI. CDR3 DNA: TGTGCCAGCCGGGGGACGGATAATGAAAAACTGTTTTTT. Encoded protein: CASRGTDNEKLFF.

The genes are TRBV4-1 and TRBJ2-7; TRBD2 matches at 9 bases. V was pared by 3 bases and J by 2 bases, with 5 bases of the junction left unmatched. The germline V gene encodes CDR1 MGHRA and CDR2 YSYEKL. The CDR3 spans 15 residues. CDR3 protein: CASSHLERGAYEQYF. The CDR3 nucleotides are TGCGCCAGCAGCCATCTCGAGCGGGGGGCCTACGAGCAGTACTTC.

The chain uses TRBV19 and TRBJ2-2; TRBD1 aligns across 7 bases. Germline V gives CDR1 LNHDA, CDR2 SQIVND (reference sequence). CDR3 length: 14 residues. The junction had 6 bases not matched to a gene; V was cut back by 8 bases and J by 3 bases. This CDR3 reads CASGWDRHTGELFF. In DNA form, the CDR3 reads TGTGCCAGTGGGTGGGACAGACACACCGGGGAGCTGTTTTTT.

J is TRBJ2-5 and V is TRBV15, with D possibly matching TRBD2 (5 bases). The CDR3 totals 19 residues. Germline values: CDR1 LNHNV, CDR2 YYDKDF (reference sequence). Trimming shortened V by 0 bases and J by 3 bases, and 23 bases separated the two germline ends. The CDR3 protein is CATSRERLRENRCKETQYF. The CDR3 region has the DNA TGTGCCACCAGCAGAGAACGCTTAAGGGAGAACAGATGTAAAGAGACCCAGTACTTC.

This clone occurred a few times. The rearrangement joins TRBV27 to TRBJ1-6, with 11 bases fitting TRBD1. Germline V CDR1 and CDR2: MNHEY, SMNVEV (reference sequence). CDR3 length equals 19 residues. The V segment lost 5 bases and the J segment 7 bases; nucleotides outside the gene matches: 16. CDR3 sequence (DNA): TGTGCCAGCAGTACTCGGGGACAGGGGGATCGGACTCTCAATTCACCCCTCCACTTT. Encoded protein: CASSTRGQGDRTLNSPLHF.

This clone is a singleton in its sample. The chain recombines TRBV2 with TRBJ2-2, with D uncertain. The CDR3 has 15 residues. Germline V gene data show CDR1 as SNHLY and CDR2 as FYNNEI. Trimming shortened V by 10 bases and J by 3 bases, and 18 bases separated the two germline ends. Written as DNA, the CDR3 is TGTGCCACCTTTACGACCGACACGGACACCGGGGAGCTGTTTTTT. The encoded protein is CATFTTDTDTGELFF.

DNA for the CDR3: TGTGCCAGCAGTGGAGTAAGGGGCGGTTCACCCCTCCACTTT. Translation gives CASSGVRGGSPLHF. This rearrangement joins TRBV6-5 to TRBJ1-6; maybe TRBD1 (5 bases). This CDR3 region has 14 residues. Per germline, CDR1 MNHEY and CDR2 SVGAGI. Trimming took 5 bases from V and 9 from J, leaving 14 bases between them.

The rearrangement links TRBV19 to TRBJ1-2; D remains unclear. The ends were cut back, 3 bases at V and 2 bases at J, with 7 bases in the middle. The CDR3 is made up of 13 amino acids. CDR1 and CDR2 from the germline V gene are LNHDA and SQIVND (reference sequence). The CDR3 sequence: CASSIRRNYGYTF. The CDR3 DNA is TGTGCCAGTAGTATTAGGCGGAACTATGGCTACACCTTC. The full variable domain, with the rest looked up from reference TRBV19 and TRBJ1-2, is DGGITQSPKYLFRKEGQNVTLSCEQNLNHDAMYWYRQDPGQGLRLIYYSQIVNDFQKGDIAEGYSVSREKKESFPLTVTSAQKNPTAFYLCASSIRRNYGYTFGSGTRLTVV.

The V gene is TRBV4-1, the J gene TRBJ2-3, with 10 positions matching TRBD1. Trimming at V came to 6 bases and at J to 1 base, leaving 19 bases not matched to a gene. CDR1 and CDR2 from the germline V gene are MGHRA and YSYEKL. The CDR3 contains 20 residues. CDR3 sequence: CASSFRPPTGGGWGTDTQYF. The DNA of the CDR3 is TGCGCCAGCAGTTTCCGACCACCGACAGGGGGCGGTTGGGGCACAGATACGCAGTATTTT.

This clone turned up a few times. The rearrangement links TRBV4-1 to TRBJ2-7; the D gene is possibly TRBD1 (5 bases). CDR3 length: 16 residues. Looked up from germline, CDR1 is MGHRA and CDR2 is YSYEKL. V lost 0 bases, J lost 5 bases, and 17 bases lay in between. The CDR3 loop is CASSQEKGPKVHEQYF. CDR3 sequence (DNA): TGCGCCAGCAGCCAAGAGAAGGGGCCCAAGGTCCACGAGCAGTACTTC.

The chain has TRBV14 and TRBJ2-7; 7 nucleotides agree with TRBD1. V was clipped by 1 base and J by 5 bases; unmatched bases: 5. Germline V CDR1 and CDR2: SGHDN, FVKESK. The length of the CDR3 is 14 residues. The CDR3 region has the DNA TGTGCCAGCAGCCAAGGCAGGGGGTTCAACGAGCAGTACTTC. This codes for CASSQGRGFNEQYF.

This clone has a handful of counts. V usage is TRBV6-1 and J usage is TRBJ1-2, with D tentatively TRBD1 (5 bases). The CDR3 runs 13 residues. CDR1 MNHNS and CDR2 SASEGT come from the germline V gene. V lost 2 bases and J lost 8, with 12 bases in between. CDR3 region: CASSEPGGDGYTF. The CDR3 nucleotides read TGTGCCAGCAGTGAACCGGGGGGAGACGGCTACACCTTC.

Only one count was recorded for this clone. The chain has TRBV12-5 and TRBJ1-2; possibly TRBD1 for D (5 bases). This CDR3 contains 14 residues. V lost 2 bases to trimming and J lost 8 bases, with 15 bases between them. CDR1 is LGHNT, CDR2 FRNRAP, per germline. The CDR3 DNA reads TGTGCTAGTGGTTTGTCGGGGGGTAAGCGAGGCTACACCTTC. Translated, it gives CASGLSGGKRGYTF.

V gene TRBV29-1 combines with J gene TRBJ2-5; TRBD1 agrees at 8 bases. The CDR3 sequence is 14 residues long. The germline CDR1 and CDR2 sequences are SQVTM and ANQGSEA. The trim removed 7 bases at V and 1 base at J, leaving 8 bases unmatched. CDR3 nucleotides: TGCAGCGCGGCCCTGGGACAGGTCCAAGAGACCCAGTACTTC. Translation: CSAALGQVQETQYF.

This clone has more than one count but fewer than ten. V is TRBV27 and J is TRBJ1-6; 9 bases are shared with TRBD1. This CDR3 comprises 17 residues. Trimming cost V 3 bases and J 7 bases; bases outside gene matches: 10. CDR1 MNHEY and CDR2 SMNVEV come from the germline V gene (reference sequence). The CDR3 nucleotides read TGTGCCAGCAGTTTGGTTCGGGACAGGGCGTCGAATTCACCCCTCCACTTT. This sequence encodes CASSLVRDRASNSPLHF.

The chain carries TRBV9 and TRBJ1-4, with a weak D call TRBD1 (5 bases). Germline assignment: CDR1 SGDLS and CDR2 YYNGEE. This CDR3 spans 16 amino acids. V lost 0 bases and J 2 bases, leaving 11 bases between the germline ends. The CDR3 spells CASSVGSGATNEKLFF. CDR3 bases: TGTGCCAGCAGCGTAGGAAGTGGGGCTACTAATGAAAAACTGTTTTTT.

This chain joins TRBV4-3 and TRBJ1-4; unclear D gene. The CDR3 consists of 16 residues. The ends were cut back, 1 base at V and 5 bases at J, with 14 bases in the middle. The germline V gene has CDR1 LGHNA and CDR2 YSLEER. The CDR3 sequence is CASSQGARFLNEKLFF. In DNA form, the CDR3 reads TGCGCCAGCAGCCAAGGGGCCAGGTTCCTGAATGAAAAACTGTTTTTT.

J is TRBJ2-3 and V is TRBV7-2, with no clear D. This CDR3 has 16 residues. CDR1 and CDR2 (germline): SGHTA, FQGNSA. Trimming cost V 1 base and J 5 bases, with 16 bases left between them. The CDR3 here is CASSLGRHRIGDTQYF. The CDR3 nucleotides are TGTGCCAGCAGCTTAGGCAGACACAGAATCGGAGATACGCAGTATTTT. The full variable domain, with the rest looked up from reference TRBV7-2 and TRBJ2-3, is GAGVSQSPSNKVTEKGKDVELRCDPISGHTALYWYRQSLGQGLEFLIYFQGNSAPDKSGLPSDRFSAERTGGSVSTLTIQRTQQEDSAVYLCASSLGRHRIGDTQYFGPGTRLTVL.